This T cell receptor beta chain is from a study of graft-versus-host responses after intestinal transplantation. Profiling relied on immunoSEQ multiplex PCR, and the TCRdb table lists in-frame clones only, not all of them. Of fewer than 30,000 clones detected, 85% to 95% appear once; the ten largest clones hold under 0.9%. The germline V gene has CDR1 SGHVS and CDR2 FQNEAQ. V lost 5 bases to trimming and J lost 4 bases; unmatched junction nucleotides: 3. The CDR3 sequence is 14 residues long. The chain has TRBV7-8 and TRBJ2-7; 12 bases align to TRBD2. The receptor comes from a human patient who received an intestinal transplant, so some T cells may come from the graft donor. The material sequenced was PBMCs, taken 66 days after intestinal transplant. The CDR3 loop is CASSPLAGGYEQYF. For the CDR3, the DNA is TGTGCCAGCAGCCCCCTAGCGGGAGGGTACGAGCAGTACTTC.